This T cell receptor beta chain appears in the sequencing data of a study of control samples from healthy donors and cancer patients. The sample holds a few counts of this clone. The protocol was immunoSEQ multiplex PCR, while the TCRdb copy is restricted to in-frame clones and leaves out a portion. The sample lists around 140,000 clones, about 90% occurring once. The clonotype originates from a woman between 45 and 60 years old in good health. The sequencing sample was made of blood.

The DNA for the CDR3 is TGTGCCAGTAGTATTCGACAGGGGTCAGATACGCAGTATTTT. Translated, it gives CASSIRQGSDTQYF. The chain recombines TRBV19 with TRBJ2-3, with 8 bases fitting TRBD1. V shed 3 bases, J shed 4 bases, and the junction held 3 bases outside the gene matches. The CDR3 covers 14 residues. Germline CDR1 LNHDA, CDR2 SQIVND (reference sequence).